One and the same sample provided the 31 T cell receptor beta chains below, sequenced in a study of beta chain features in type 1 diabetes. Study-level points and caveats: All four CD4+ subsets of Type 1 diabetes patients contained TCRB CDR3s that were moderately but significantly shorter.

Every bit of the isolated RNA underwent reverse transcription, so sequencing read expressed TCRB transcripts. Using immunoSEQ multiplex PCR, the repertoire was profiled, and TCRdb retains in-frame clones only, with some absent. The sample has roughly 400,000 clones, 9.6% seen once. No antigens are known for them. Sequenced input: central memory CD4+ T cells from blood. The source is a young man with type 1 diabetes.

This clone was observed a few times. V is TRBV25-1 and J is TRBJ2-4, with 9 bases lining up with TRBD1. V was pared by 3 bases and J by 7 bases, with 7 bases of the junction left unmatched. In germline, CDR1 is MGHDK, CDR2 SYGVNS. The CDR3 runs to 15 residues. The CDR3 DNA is TGTGCCAGCAGTGACCCAGGACAGGGGATCAACATTCAGTACTTC. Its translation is CASSDPGQGINIQYF.

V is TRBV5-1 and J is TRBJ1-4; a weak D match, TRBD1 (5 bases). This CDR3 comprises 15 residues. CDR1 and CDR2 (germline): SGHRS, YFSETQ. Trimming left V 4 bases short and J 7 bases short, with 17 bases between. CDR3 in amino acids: CASSQGEGVSEKLFF. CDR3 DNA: TGCGCCAGCAGCCAGGGCGAGGGAGTGAGTGAAAAACTGTTTTTT.

The CDR3 spells CASSEALVIGEQKYF. CDR3 nucleotides: TGTGCCAGCAGTGAAGCGCTCGTGATCGGGGAGCAAAAGTATTTT. This chain joins TRBV6-1 and TRBJ2-3, with a tentative D call TRBD2 (5 bases). Germline CDR1 MNHNS, CDR2 SASEGT. This CDR3 region has 15 residues. V was clipped by 0 bases and J by 13 bases, with 20 bases between them.

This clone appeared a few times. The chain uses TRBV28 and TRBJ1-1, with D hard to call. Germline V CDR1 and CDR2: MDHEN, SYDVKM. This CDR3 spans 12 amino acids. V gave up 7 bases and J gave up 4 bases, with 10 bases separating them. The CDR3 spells CASTPWGTEAFF. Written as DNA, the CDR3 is TGTGCCAGCACTCCCTGGGGCACTGAAGCTTTCTTT.

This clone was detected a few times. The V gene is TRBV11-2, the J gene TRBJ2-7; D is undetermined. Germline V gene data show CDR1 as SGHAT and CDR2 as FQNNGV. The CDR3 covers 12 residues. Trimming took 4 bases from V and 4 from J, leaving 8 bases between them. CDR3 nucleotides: TGTGCCAGCAGCTCCTACGGGTACGAGCAGTACTTC. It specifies CASSSYGYEQYF.

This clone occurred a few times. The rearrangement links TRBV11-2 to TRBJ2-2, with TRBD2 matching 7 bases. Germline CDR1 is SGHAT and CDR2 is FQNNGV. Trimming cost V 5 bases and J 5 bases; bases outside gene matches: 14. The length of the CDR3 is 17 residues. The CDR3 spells CASSHTYAGVRTGELFF. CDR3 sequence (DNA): TGTGCCAGCAGCCACACATATGCGGGAGTCCGTACCGGGGAGCTGTTTTTT.

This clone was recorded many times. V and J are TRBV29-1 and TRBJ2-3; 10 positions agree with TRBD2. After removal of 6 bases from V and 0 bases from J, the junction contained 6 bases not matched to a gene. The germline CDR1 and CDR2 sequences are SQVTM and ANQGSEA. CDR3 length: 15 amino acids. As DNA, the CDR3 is TGCAGCGTACAAGGACTAGCGGCGAGCACAGATACGCAGTATTTT. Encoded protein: CSVQGLAASTDTQYF.

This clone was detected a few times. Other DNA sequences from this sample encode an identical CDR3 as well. The CDR3 region is CASSGTDSYEQYF. CDR3 coding DNA: TGTGCCAGTAGTGGGACAGACTCTTACGAGCAGTACTTC. The rearrangement joins TRBV19 to TRBJ2-7, with 7 bases aligning to TRBD1. The CDR3 is 13 residues long. Germline assignment: CDR1 LNHDA and CDR2 SQIVND (reference sequence). Losses at the gene ends were 5 bases for V and 4 bases for J; bases not matched to a gene: 5.

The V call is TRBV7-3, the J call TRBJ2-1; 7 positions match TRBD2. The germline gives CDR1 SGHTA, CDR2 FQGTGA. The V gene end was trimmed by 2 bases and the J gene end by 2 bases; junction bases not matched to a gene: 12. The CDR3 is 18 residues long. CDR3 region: CASSLGVIGRETYNEQFF. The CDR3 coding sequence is TGTGCCAGCAGCTTAGGAGTCATAGGGCGGGAGACCTACAATGAGCAGTTCTTC.

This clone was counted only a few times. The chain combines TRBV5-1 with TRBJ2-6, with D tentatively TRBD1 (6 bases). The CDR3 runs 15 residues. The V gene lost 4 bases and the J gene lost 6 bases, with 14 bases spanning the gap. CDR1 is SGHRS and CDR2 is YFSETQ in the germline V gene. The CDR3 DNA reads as TGCGCCAGCAGCCTAGAACAGGGCCAGGCCAACGTCCTGACTTTC. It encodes CASSLEQGQANVLTF.

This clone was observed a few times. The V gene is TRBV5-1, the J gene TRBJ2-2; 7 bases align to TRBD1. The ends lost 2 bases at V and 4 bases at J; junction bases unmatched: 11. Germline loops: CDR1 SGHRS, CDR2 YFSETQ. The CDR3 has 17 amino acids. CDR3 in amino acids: CASSFKRGGIATGELFF. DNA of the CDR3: TGCGCCAGCAGCTTTAAAAGAGGGGGCATAGCCACCGGGGAGCTGTTTTTT.

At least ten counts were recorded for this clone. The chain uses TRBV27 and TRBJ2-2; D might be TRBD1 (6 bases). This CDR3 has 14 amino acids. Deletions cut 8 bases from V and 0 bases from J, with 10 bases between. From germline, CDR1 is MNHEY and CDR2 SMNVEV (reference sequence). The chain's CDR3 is CASGTKPNTGELFF. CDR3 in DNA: TGTGCCAGCGGGACAAAACCGAACACCGGGGAGCTGTTTTTT.

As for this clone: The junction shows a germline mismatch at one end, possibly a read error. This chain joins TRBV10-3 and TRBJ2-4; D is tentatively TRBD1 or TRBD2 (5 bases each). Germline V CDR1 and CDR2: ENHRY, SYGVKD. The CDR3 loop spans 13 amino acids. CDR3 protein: CASSGGRAWDVYF. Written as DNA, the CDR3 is TGTGCCAGCAGTGGGGGTAGGGCATGGGATGTCTACTTC.

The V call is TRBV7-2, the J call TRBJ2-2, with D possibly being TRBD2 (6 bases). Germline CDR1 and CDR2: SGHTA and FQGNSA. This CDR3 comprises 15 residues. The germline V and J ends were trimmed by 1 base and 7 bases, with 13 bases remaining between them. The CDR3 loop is CASSLVSGAYGELFF. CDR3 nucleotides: TGTGCCAGCAGCTTAGTTAGCGGCGCGTACGGGGAGCTGTTTTTT.

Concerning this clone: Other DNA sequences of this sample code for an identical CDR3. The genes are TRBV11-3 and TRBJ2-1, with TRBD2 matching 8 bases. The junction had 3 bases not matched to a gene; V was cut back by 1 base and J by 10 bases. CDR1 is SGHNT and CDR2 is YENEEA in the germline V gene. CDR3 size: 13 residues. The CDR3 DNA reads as TGTGCCAGCAGCTTAGGTTTAGCGGGAGAGCAGTTCTTC. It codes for CASSLGLAGEQFF.

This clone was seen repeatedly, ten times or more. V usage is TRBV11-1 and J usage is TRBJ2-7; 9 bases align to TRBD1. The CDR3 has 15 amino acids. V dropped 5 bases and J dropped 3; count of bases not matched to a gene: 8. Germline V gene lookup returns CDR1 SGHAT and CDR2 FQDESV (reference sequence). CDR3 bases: TGTGCCAGCAGCGCTCCCGGGACAGGGATCTACGAGCAGTACTTC. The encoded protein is CASSAPGTGIYEQYF. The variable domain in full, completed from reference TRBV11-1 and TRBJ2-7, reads EAEVAQSPRYKITEKSQAVAFWCDPISGHATLYWYRQILGQGPELLVQFQDESVVDDSQLPKDRFSAERLKGVDSTLKIQPAELGDSAMYLCASSAPGTGIYEQYFGPGTRLTVT.

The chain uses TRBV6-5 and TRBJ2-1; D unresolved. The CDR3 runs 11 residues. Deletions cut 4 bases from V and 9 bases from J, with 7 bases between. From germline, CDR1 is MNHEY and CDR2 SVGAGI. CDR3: CASSLRIEQFF. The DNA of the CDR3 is TGTGCCAGCAGTTTACGGATTGAGCAGTTCTTC.

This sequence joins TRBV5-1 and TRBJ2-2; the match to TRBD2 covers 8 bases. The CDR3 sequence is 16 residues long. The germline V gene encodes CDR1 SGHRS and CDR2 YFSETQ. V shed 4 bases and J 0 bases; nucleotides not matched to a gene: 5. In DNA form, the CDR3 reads TGCGCCAGCAGCAGAAAGACTAGCGCGAACACCGGGGAGCTGTTTTTT. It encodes CASSRKTSANTGELFF.

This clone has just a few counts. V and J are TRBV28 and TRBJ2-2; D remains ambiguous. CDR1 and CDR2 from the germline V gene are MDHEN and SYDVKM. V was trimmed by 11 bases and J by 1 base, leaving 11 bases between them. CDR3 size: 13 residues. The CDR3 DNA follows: TGTGCCGTCGTCCATCAGAACACCGGGGAGCTGTTTTTT. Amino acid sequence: CAVVHQNTGELFF. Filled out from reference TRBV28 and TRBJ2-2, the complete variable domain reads DVKVTQSSRYLVKRTGEKVFLECVQDMDHENMFWYRQDPGLGLRLIYFSYDVKMKEKGDIPEGYSVSREKKERFSLILESASTNQTSMYLCAVVHQNTGELFFGEGSRLTVL.

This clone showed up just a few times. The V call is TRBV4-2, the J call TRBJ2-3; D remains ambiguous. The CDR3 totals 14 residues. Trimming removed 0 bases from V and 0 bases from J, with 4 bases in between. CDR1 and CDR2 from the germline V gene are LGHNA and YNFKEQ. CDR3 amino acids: CASSQDTSTDTQYF. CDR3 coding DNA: TGTGCCAGCAGCCAAGATACGAGCACAGATACGCAGTATTTT.

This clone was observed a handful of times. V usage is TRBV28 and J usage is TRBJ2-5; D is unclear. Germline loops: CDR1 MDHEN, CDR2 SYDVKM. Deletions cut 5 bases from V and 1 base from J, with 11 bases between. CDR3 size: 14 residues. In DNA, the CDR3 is TGTGCCAGCAGTCCGCCCGGCACCCAAGAGACCCAGTACTTC. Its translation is CASSPPGTQETQYF.

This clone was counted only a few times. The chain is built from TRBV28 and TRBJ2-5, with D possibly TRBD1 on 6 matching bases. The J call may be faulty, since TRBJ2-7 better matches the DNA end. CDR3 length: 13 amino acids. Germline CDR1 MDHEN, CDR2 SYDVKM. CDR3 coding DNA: TGTGCCAGCATGCGTTTGGGGGCAGGCGAGCAGTACTTC. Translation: CASMRLGAGEQYF.

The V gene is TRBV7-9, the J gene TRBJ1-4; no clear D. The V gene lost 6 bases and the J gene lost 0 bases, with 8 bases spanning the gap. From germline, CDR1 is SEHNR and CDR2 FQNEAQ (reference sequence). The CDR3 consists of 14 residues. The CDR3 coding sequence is TGTGCCAGCAGGCCACTCACAACTAATGAAAAACTGTTTTTT. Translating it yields CASRPLTTNEKLFF.

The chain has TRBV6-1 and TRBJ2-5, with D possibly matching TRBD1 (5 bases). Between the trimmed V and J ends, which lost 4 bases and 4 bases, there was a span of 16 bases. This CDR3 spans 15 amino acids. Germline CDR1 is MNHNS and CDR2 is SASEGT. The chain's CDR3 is CASSGLKGLVETQYF. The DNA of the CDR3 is TGTGCCAGCAGTGGTCTTAAGGGGCTAGTAGAGACCCAGTACTTC.

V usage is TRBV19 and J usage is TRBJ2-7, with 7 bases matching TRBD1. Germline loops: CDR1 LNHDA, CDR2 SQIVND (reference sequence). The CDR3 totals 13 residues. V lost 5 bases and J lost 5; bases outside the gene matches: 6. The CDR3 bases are TGTGCCAGTAGTCGTACAGGGGTGAACGAGCAGTACTTC. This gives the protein CASSRTGVNEQYF.

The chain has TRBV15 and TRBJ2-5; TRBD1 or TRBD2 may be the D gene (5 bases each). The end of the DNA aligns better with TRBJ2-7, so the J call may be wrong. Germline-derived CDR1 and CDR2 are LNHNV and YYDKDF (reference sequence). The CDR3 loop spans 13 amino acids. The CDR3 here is CATGQGDGYEQYF. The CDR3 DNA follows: TGTGCCACCGGCCAGGGAGACGGCTACGAGCAGTACTTC.

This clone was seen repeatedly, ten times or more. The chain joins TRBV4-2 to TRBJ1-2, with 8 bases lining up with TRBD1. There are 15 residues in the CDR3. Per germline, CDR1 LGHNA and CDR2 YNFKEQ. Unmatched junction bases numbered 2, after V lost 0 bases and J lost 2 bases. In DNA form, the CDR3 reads TGTGCCAGCAGCCAAGAAGGACAGGGCAACTATGGCTACACCTTC. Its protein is CASSQEGQGNYGYTF.

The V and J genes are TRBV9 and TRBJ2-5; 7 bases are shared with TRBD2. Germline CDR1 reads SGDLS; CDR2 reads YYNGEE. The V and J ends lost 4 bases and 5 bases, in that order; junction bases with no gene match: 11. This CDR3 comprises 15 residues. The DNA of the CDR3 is TGTGCCAGCAGCATGGGCGGGAGTCGAGGTGAGACCCAGTACTTC. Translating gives CASSMGGSRGETQYF.

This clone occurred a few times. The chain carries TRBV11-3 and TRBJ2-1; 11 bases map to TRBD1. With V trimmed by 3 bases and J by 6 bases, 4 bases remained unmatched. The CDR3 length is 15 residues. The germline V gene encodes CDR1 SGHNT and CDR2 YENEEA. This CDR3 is CASSLGQGEVNEQFF. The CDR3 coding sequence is TGTGCCAGCAGCTTGGGACAGGGGGAAGTCAATGAGCAGTTCTTC.

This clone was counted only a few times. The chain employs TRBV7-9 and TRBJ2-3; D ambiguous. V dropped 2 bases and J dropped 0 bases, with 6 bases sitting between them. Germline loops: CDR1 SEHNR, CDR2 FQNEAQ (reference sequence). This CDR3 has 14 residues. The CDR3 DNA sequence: TGTGCCAGCAGCTTATCCGGGAGCACAGATACGCAGTATTTT. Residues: CASSLSGSTDTQYF.

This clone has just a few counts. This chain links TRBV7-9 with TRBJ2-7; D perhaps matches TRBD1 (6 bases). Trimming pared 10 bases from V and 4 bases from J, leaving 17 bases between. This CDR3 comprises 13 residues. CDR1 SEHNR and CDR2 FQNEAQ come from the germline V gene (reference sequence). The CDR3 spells CATKKGDSYEQYF. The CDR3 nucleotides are TGTGCCACTAAAAAGGGGGATAGTTACGAGCAGTACTTC.